This passage covers 26 T cell receptor beta chains from one sample sequenced in a study of T cells after yellow fever vaccination. TCRdb re-derived calls from the 5' RACE reads in MiXCR, one entry per CDR3 protein. The repertoire holds about 230,000 distinct CDR3 sequences, with roughly 6.3% as singletons. Sequenced material: CD4+ T cells sorted from PBMCs, taken on the day of the yellow fever booster vaccination. These receptor sequences come from a man younger than 40 who received the YFV17D yellow fever vaccine.

V is TRBV5-1 and J is TRBJ2-3; 7 bases align to TRBD1. V lost 9 bases, J lost 1 base, and 8 bases stayed unmatched. Germline lookup yields CDR1 SGHRS and CDR2 YFSETQ. The length of the CDR3 is 14 residues. CDR3 region: CATSYGQGTDTQYF. The CDR3 DNA follows: TGCGCCACCTCCTATGGACAGGGCACAGATACGCAGTATTTT.

This clonotype has only a few counts. The chain recombines TRBV10-3 with TRBJ2-1; 15 bases fit TRBD2. V shed 4 bases, J shed 7 bases, and the junction held 5 bases outside the gene matches. Germline V gene data show CDR1 as ENHRY and CDR2 as SYGVKD. The CDR3 covers 16 residues. The CDR3 is CAISAGLAGGPNEQFF. CDR3 nucleotide sequence: TGTGCCATCAGTGCCGGACTAGCGGGAGGGCCGAATGAGCAGTTCTTC.

This clonotype was counted a few times. The chain has TRBV7-6 and TRBJ1-3; the D is unclear. The CDR3 length is 12 residues. V lost 1 base and J 4 bases, leaving 2 bases between the germline ends. Germline loops: CDR1 SGHVS, CDR2 FNYEAQ. Written as DNA, the CDR3 is TGTGCCAGCAGCTTAGGGGGAAACACCATATATTTT. Protein sequence: CASSLGGNTIYF.

With respect to this clonotype: One end of the junction fails to match germline, which may point to a read error. The chain carries TRBV6-2 or TRBV6-3 and TRBJ2-2; possibly TRBD2 for D (5 bases). This CDR3 has 15 amino acids. Per the germline V gene, CDR1 is MNHEY and CDR2 is SVGEGT. The CDR3 spells CASSYSAGNTGEPFF. CDR3 DNA: TGTGCCAGCAGTTACTCGGCCGGTAACACCGGGGAGCCGTTTTTT.

V and J are TRBV6-1 and TRBJ2-1, with 13 bases that match TRBD2. V lost 10 bases to trimming and J lost 6 bases; unmatched junction nucleotides: 6. The germline gives CDR1 MNHNS, CDR2 SASEGT. The CDR3 runs 14 residues. The CDR3, as DNA: TGTGCCACAACCGGGACTAGCGGGACCAATGAGCAGTTCTTC. The encoded protein is CATTGTSGTNEQFF.

This clonotype was picked up a small number of times. V gene TRBV6-1 combines with J gene TRBJ1-2; D uncertain. V gave up 4 bases and J gave up 0 bases, with 9 bases separating them. The length of the CDR3 is 14 residues. CDR1 is MNHNS, CDR2 SASEGT, per germline. The chain's CDR3 is CASSGLPTNYGYTF. In nucleotides, the CDR3 is TGTGCCAGCAGTGGCCTTCCAACTAACTATGGCTACACCTTC.

This clonotype occurred many times. The CDR3 DNA sequence: TGTGCCAGCATTAAACTAGCGGGAGCCAACAATGAGCAGTTCTTC. It is translated as CASIKLAGANNEQFF. V and J are TRBV6-5 and TRBJ2-1; TRBD2 matches at 11 bases. V gave up 7 bases and J gave up 5 bases; unmatched junction bases: 7. Germline lookup yields CDR1 MNHEY and CDR2 SVGAGI. The CDR3 length is 15 residues.

This clonotype was recorded a few times. The rearrangement uses TRBV5-6 and TRBJ1-1, with D tentatively TRBD1 (6 bases). Germline lookup yields CDR1 SGHDT and CDR2 YYEEEE. The CDR3 runs 20 residues. V dropped 3 bases and J dropped 0 bases, with 27 bases sitting between them. The CDR3: CASSYPPPGHRIAMNTEAFF. CDR3 coding DNA: TGTGCCAGCAGCTACCCTCCACCGGGACACAGGATCGCAATGAACACTGAAGCTTTCTTT.

The rearrangement uses TRBV27 and TRBJ1-1; 9 bases fit TRBD1. Germline CDR1 and CDR2: MNHEY and SMNVEV (reference sequence). Trimming cost V 0 bases and J 7 bases; bases outside gene matches: 9. The CDR3 has 16 residues. The CDR3 coding sequence is TGTGCCAGCAGTTTATCCTTGACAGGGGGAAGGGGTGAAGCTTTCTTT. Its protein product is CASSLSLTGGRGEAFF.

The chain joins TRBV14 to TRBJ2-1; D unresolved. V lost 0 bases to trimming and J lost 9 bases, with 12 bases between them. The length of the CDR3 is 14 residues. Per germline, CDR1 SGHDN and CDR2 FVKESK. This chain's CDR3 is CASSQETLGAEQFF. The CDR3 DNA is TGTGCCAGCAGCCAAGAAACGCTTGGTGCTGAGCAGTTCTTC.

This clonotype was detected a few times. The rearrangement links TRBV7-2 to TRBJ2-1; TRBD2 is a possible D gene (5 bases). Looked up from germline, CDR1 is SGHTA and CDR2 is FQGNSA. Trimming pared 2 bases from V and 7 bases from J, leaving 9 bases between. CDR3 length: 13 amino acids. The CDR3 DNA follows: TGTGCCAGCAGCTTACAGACTATGAATGAGCAGTTCTTC. It yields the protein CASSLQTMNEQFF.

The chain recombines TRBV10-3 with TRBJ2-1, with D possibly TRBD2 on 6 matching bases. The CDR3 sequence is 16 residues long. The germline V gene has CDR1 ENHRY and CDR2 SYGVKD. V lost 8 bases and J lost 10, with 27 bases in between. The CDR3: CAIAKPGTLRGKEQFF. The CDR3 DNA reads TGTGCCATCGCCAAGCCCGGGACGCTCCGGGGGAAAGAGCAGTTCTTC.

This clonotype came up many times. The chain employs TRBV7-8 and TRBJ2-7; D is tentatively TRBD1 or TRBD2 (5 bases each). The V and J ends lost 1 base and 3 bases respectively, with 13 bases between them. This CDR3 region has 15 residues. CDR1 and CDR2 from the germline V gene are SGHVS and FQNEAQ. CDR3 sequence: CASSLGGPSGYEQYF. CDR3 nucleotides: TGTGCCAGCAGCTTAGGGGGACCGTCTGGCTACGAGCAGTACTTC.

This rearrangement joins TRBV29-1 to TRBJ2-5; D might be TRBD1 (5 bases). This CDR3 has 11 amino acids. Trimming stripped 7 bases from V and 4 bases from J, with 10 bases between. Germline assignment: CDR1 SQVTM and CDR2 ANQGSEA. The CDR3 protein is CSAVRGETQYF. The CDR3 DNA reads TGCAGCGCTGTAAGGGGAGAGACCCAGTACTTC.

This chain joins TRBV28 and TRBJ2-7, with D possibly matching TRBD1 (6 bases). The CDR3 is 13 amino acids. V dropped 8 bases and J dropped 1 base, with 12 bases sitting between them. The V gene's germline CDR1 is MDHEN and CDR2 SYDVKM. CDR3 loop: CASVRQGSYEQYF. Written as DNA, the CDR3 is TGTGCCAGCGTAAGGCAGGGGTCCTACGAGCAGTACTTC.

A few counts support this clonotype. The V gene is TRBV28, the J gene TRBJ2-4; TRBD2 matches 16 bases. The junction had 7 bases not matched to a gene; V was cut back by 6 bases and J by 5 bases. Per the germline V gene, CDR1 is MDHEN and CDR2 is SYDVKM. This CDR3 contains 17 residues. CDR3 bases: TGTGCCAGCAGAGGGACTAGCGGGAGGGCCGGGGAAAACATTCAGTACTTC. This codes for CASRGTSGRAGENIQYF.

The chain uses TRBV7-2 and TRBJ1-3; D might be TRBD1 (5 bases). The V end was cut by 1 base, the J end by 2 bases, with 12 bases between. Germline V gene data show CDR1 as SGHTA and CDR2 as FQGNSA. This CDR3 region has 16 residues. The CDR3 here is CASSLGSIGAGNTIYF. CDR3 bases: TGTGCCAGCAGCTTAGGGTCGATAGGGGCTGGAAACACCATATATTTT.

About this clonotype: One base away lies a much larger clone, so this may be a sequencing read error. The chain combines TRBV5-1 with TRBJ2-7, with 8 bases fitting TRBD2. Germline CDR1 and CDR2: SGHRS and YFSETQ. The V gene end was trimmed by 3 bases and the J gene end by 2 bases; junction bases not matched to a gene: 10. This CDR3 comprises 16 residues. The CDR3 DNA is TGCGCCAGCAGCTGGAGTCGTGTCGGGAGGGCCTACGAGCAGTACTTC. This codes for CASSWSRVGRAYEQYF.

This clonotype was counted between two and nine times. The V gene is TRBV12-3 or TRBV12-4, the J gene TRBJ2-4; weak D call: TRBD1 (6 bases). V was trimmed by 2 bases and J by 9 bases, leaving 14 bases between them. CDR3 length: 14 amino acids. CDR3 region: CASSLTGPDGIQYF. CDR3 in DNA: TGTGCCAGCAGTTTAACAGGGCCGGATGGCATTCAGTACTTC.

The chain employs TRBV20-1 and TRBJ2-1; TRBD2 matches 14 bases. Trimming cost V 4 bases and J 9 bases; bases outside gene matches: 8. Per germline, CDR1 DFQATT and CDR2 SNEGSKA (reference sequence). The CDR3 extends over 15 amino acids. CDR3 loop: CSAKKGLAGGGEQFF. In nucleotides, the CDR3 is TGCAGTGCTAAAAAAGGACTAGCGGGAGGAGGTGAGCAGTTCTTC.

Comments on this clonotype: At one end, the junction sequence differs from germline, possibly due to a read error. This rearrangement joins TRBV20-1 to TRBJ2-1; 11 bases map to TRBD2. CDR1 is DFQATT, CDR2 SNEGSKA, per germline (reference sequence). The CDR3 length is 18 residues. The CDR3 spells CCARGSGTSGSSYNEQFF. CDR3 coding DNA: TGCTGTGCTAGAGGCTCTGGGACTAGCGGAAGCTCCTACAATGAGCAGTTCTTC.

This clonotype was seen repeatedly, ten times or more. The gene calls are TRBV6-2 or TRBV6-3 and TRBJ2-5, with 10 nucleotides matching TRBD2. This CDR3 is built from 15 residues. Per germline, CDR1 MNHEY and CDR2 SVGEGT. The ends lost 2 bases at V and 4 bases at J; junction bases unmatched: 4. The CDR3 protein is CASSYVSSGRETQYF. As DNA, the CDR3 is TGTGCCAGCAGTTACGTGTCTAGCGGGAGAGAGACCCAGTACTTC.

This clonotype was detected only a few times. The V gene is TRBV27, the J gene TRBJ2-1, with TRBD2 matching over 7 bases. CDR1 is MNHEY, CDR2 SMNVEV, per germline (reference sequence). The CDR3 contains 13 residues. Unmatched junction bases numbered 14, after V lost 11 bases and J lost 10 bases. The CDR3 DNA follows: TGTGCCCCCGCCAGGCGGGAGAGGTACGAGCAGTTCTTC. Its translation is CAPARRERYEQFF.

Ten or more counts support this clonotype. The chain combines TRBV4-3 with TRBJ2-1, with 13 nucleotides matching TRBD2. The length of the CDR3 is 16 residues. The V and J ends lost 0 bases and 6 bases, in that order; junction bases with no gene match: 2. Germline CDR1 LGHNA, CDR2 YSLEER. CDR3 DNA: TGCGCCAGCAGCCAAGATTGGACTAGCGGGGGCAATGAGCAGTTCTTC. As protein: CASSQDWTSGGNEQFF.

The chain has TRBV3-1 and TRBJ2-1, with D possibly matching TRBD2 (7 bases). The germline CDR1 and CDR2 sequences are LGHDT and YNNKEL (reference sequence). Trimming stripped 0 bases from V and 12 bases from J, with 15 bases between. The CDR3 extends over 14 amino acids. CDR3 in DNA: TGTGCCAGCAGCCAAGATAGGGGGGGGGGAACGCAGTTCTTC. Its translation is CASSQDRGGGTQFF.

This clonotype was found many times. The rearrangement joins TRBV12-3 or TRBV12-4 to TRBJ2-1; 7 nucleotides match TRBD1. V shed 6 bases, J shed 1 base, and the junction held 6 bases outside the gene matches. The CDR3 has 15 amino acids. CDR3 sequence (DNA): TGTGCCAGCAGCCTTGGACAGGTATCCTACAATGAGCAGTTCTTC. Protein sequence: CASSLGQVSYNEQFF.